The 16 T cell receptor beta chains below all came from one sample that was sequenced in a study of PD-1 blockade in classical Hodgkin lymphoma (dated by TCRdb to 2020 to 2022). The library was prepared using the immunoSEQ multiplex PCR assay. TCRdb retrieved this table from immuneACCESS and kept in-frame rearrangements only. Not all clones are present; in checked studies, unresolved V genes account for under half, and no reason is known for the remainder. Recorded for this sample are 40,000 to 65,000 clones; roughly 80% of them occurred a single time. In total, the top ten clones hold 16% of the sample. Reading the label with the study, this specimen's time point is: cycle 1 day 1 (C1D1), immediately before nivolumab initiation. Every trial patient had relapsed after autologous stem cell transplantation, and cohorts A, B and C differed in prior brentuximab vedotin exposure. The input for sequencing was peripheral blood mononuclear cells (PBMCs), taken at baseline. The receptors stem from a human donor with classical Hodgkin lymphoma.

The chain couples TRBV7-6 to TRBJ2-7; maybe TRBD2 (6 bases). V was shortened by 4 bases and J by 3 bases, with 16 bases between the two germline ends. Germline V gene data show CDR1 as SGHVS and CDR2 as FNYEAQ. The length of the CDR3 is 15 residues. CDR3 loop: CASSSTPGTDYEQYF. CDR3 nucleotide sequence: TGTGCCAGCAGCTCAACGCCCGGGACTGACTACGAGCAGTACTTC. The complete variable domain, with remaining parts taken from reference TRBV7-6 and TRBJ2-7, reads GAGVSQSPRYKVTKRGQDVALRCDPISGHVSLYWYRQALGQGPEFLTYFNYEAQQDKSGLPNDRFSAERPEGSISTLTIQRTEQRDSAMYRCASSSTPGTDYEQYFGPGTRLTVT.

The sample holds one count of this clone. The chain couples TRBV30 to TRBJ2-3, with 10 positions matching TRBD2. Unmatched junction bases numbered 12, after V lost 3 bases and J lost 6 bases. Germline V gene sequence: CDR1 GTSNPN, CDR2 SVGIG (reference sequence). This CDR3 comprises 16 residues. CDR3 amino acids: CAWSGTSAFRRDTQYF. CDR3 DNA: TGTGCCTGGAGCGGGACTAGCGCTTTCCGCAGGGATACGCAGTATTTT.

The rearrangement links TRBV4-1 to TRBJ1-1; TRBD1 is a possible D gene (6 bases). Germline V gene data show CDR1 as MGHRA and CDR2 as YSYEKL. This CDR3 is 14 amino acids long. V lost 2 bases, J lost 3 bases, and 10 bases lay in between. The CDR3 DNA follows: TGCGCCAGCAGCCAAAGCCCAGGGGACACTGAAGCTTTCTTT. Amino acids: CASSQSPGDTEAFF.

The chain employs TRBV7-6 and TRBJ2-2; D is tentatively TRBD1 or TRBD2 (5 bases each). Germline loops: CDR1 SGHVS, CDR2 FNYEAQ. V was cut by 3 bases and J by 6 bases, with 14 bases left in between. This CDR3 comprises 15 residues. The chain's CDR3 is CASSFSERGAGELFF. The CDR3 nucleotides are TGTGCCAGCAGCTTCAGTGAGAGAGGGGCCGGGGAGCTGTTTTTT.

This chain connects TRBV11-2 to TRBJ2-7, with TRBD2 matching 8 bases. The length of the CDR3 is 15 residues. The trim removed 4 bases at V and 7 bases at J, leaving 12 bases unmatched. Germline CDR1 reads SGHAT; CDR2 reads FQNNGV. The CDR3 bases are TGTGCCAGCAGCTCTTTATCCGGGACTAGGGTTGAGCAGTACTTC. Translating gives CASSSLSGTRVEQYF.

J is TRBJ1-2 and V is TRBV19; a weak D match, TRBD1 (6 bases). Germline V CDR1 and CDR2: LNHDA, SQIVND (reference sequence). Trimming took off 5 bases at V and 6 bases at J, with 19 bases between the two ends. CDR3 length equals 15 residues. The DNA of the CDR3 is TGTGCCAGTAGTCAACGGACAGTACTCTTCGATGGCTACACCTTC. This translates into CASSQRTVLFDGYTF.

The chain has TRBV11-2 and TRBJ2-1; unclear D gene. CDR1 is SGHAT, CDR2 FQNNGV, per germline. The V and J ends lost 1 base and 5 bases respectively, with 6 bases between them. This CDR3 has 13 residues. The CDR3 DNA is TGTGCCAGCAGCTTAGTCATCCACAATGAGCAGTTCTTC. Amino acid sequence: CASSLVIHNEQFF.

J is TRBJ1-2 and V is TRBV9; D is ambiguous. The germline V gene has CDR1 SGDLS and CDR2 YYNGEE. The CDR3 consists of 14 residues. V dropped 4 bases and J dropped 6 bases, with 16 bases sitting between them. This CDR3 is CASSSRTRLDGYTF. For the CDR3, the DNA is TGTGCCAGCAGCTCCAGGACCCGCCTAGATGGCTACACCTTC.

This chain uses TRBV7-8 with TRBJ1-2; D perhaps matches TRBD1 (6 bases). The CDR3 has 17 residues. V shed 1 base and J shed 0 bases, with 15 bases lying between them. Germline CDR1 and CDR2: SGHVS and FQNEAQ. The chain's CDR3 is CASSLEGGHQANYGYTF. In DNA form, the CDR3 reads TGTGCCAGCAGCTTAGAAGGGGGTCACCAAGCTAACTATGGCTACACCTTC.

This clone was detected only a few times. The gene calls are TRBV30 and TRBJ2-6, with D maybe TRBD2 (7 bases). The V end was cut by 2 bases, the J end by 0 bases, with 14 bases between. Looked up from germline, CDR1 is GTSNPN and CDR2 is SVGIG (reference sequence). The CDR3 spans 17 residues. The CDR3 loop reads CAWSTAGARSGANVLTF. The CDR3 DNA follows: TGTGCCTGGAGTACGGCGGGGGCTCGCTCTGGGGCCAACGTCCTGACTTTC.

This clone was found once. This chain links TRBV7-9 with TRBJ2-7, with D maybe TRBD1 (5 bases). This CDR3 has 14 residues. The V gene's germline CDR1 is SEHNR and CDR2 FQNEAQ (reference sequence). V was pared by 6 bases and J by 2 bases, with 14 bases between. The CDR3 DNA sequence: TGTGCCAGCAGTCCTCCGACAGCTACCTACGAGCAGTACTTC. The encoded protein is CASSPPTATYEQYF.

The chain joins TRBV5-4 to TRBJ1-2; D not resolved. Trimming stripped 0 bases from V and 1 base from J, with 7 bases between. The CDR3 is 14 residues long. Germline CDR1 is SGHNT and CDR2 is YYREEE (reference sequence). The CDR3: CASSLDSLNYGYTF. The CDR3 coding sequence is TGTGCCAGCAGCTTGGATTCCCTTAACTATGGCTACACCTTC.

The chain couples TRBV13 to TRBJ1-2, with D possibly TRBD1 on 5 matching bases. There are 16 residues in the CDR3. Looked up from germline, CDR1 is PRHDT and CDR2 is FYEKMQ (reference sequence). V lost 0 bases and J lost 4, with 15 bases in between. CDR3 region: CASSLGGGRGGYGYTF. The CDR3 DNA reads TGTGCCAGCAGCTTAGGGGGGGGGAGGGGAGGCTATGGCTACACCTTC. Supplemented by reference TRBV13 and TRBJ1-2, the full variable domain reads AAGVIQSPRHLIKEKRETATLKCYPIPRHDTVYWYQQGPGQDPQFLISFYEKMQSDKGSIPDRFSAQQFSDYHSELNMSSLELGDSALYFCASSLGGGRGGYGYTFGSGTRLTVV.

The V gene is TRBV30, the J gene TRBJ1-5; a possible D gene is TRBD1 (6 bases). In germline, CDR1 is GTSNPN, CDR2 SVGIG (reference sequence). Trimming took 2 bases from V and 2 from J, leaving 7 bases between them. This CDR3 has 13 amino acids. The DNA for the CDR3 is TGTGCCTGGAGTCGACAGGGCAATCAGCCCCAGCATTTT. Translating it yields CAWSRQGNQPQHF.

The J gene is TRBJ2-5, the V gene TRBV6-1, with D perhaps being TRBD1 or TRBD2 (5 bases each). This CDR3 region has 14 residues. Germline CDR1 reads MNHNS; CDR2 reads SASEGT. Trimming left V 4 bases short and J 2 bases short, with 11 bases between. The CDR3: CASSAGTRQETQYF. CDR3 nucleotides: TGTGCCAGCAGTGCCGGGACCCGACAAGAGACCCAGTACTTC.

This chain links TRBV5-6 with TRBJ2-1; no reliable D call. In germline, CDR1 is SGHDT, CDR2 YYEEEE. Deletions cut 0 bases from V and 15 bases from J, with 10 bases between. This CDR3 spans 11 amino acids. CDR3 bases: TGTGCCAGCAGCTTGGGGGGATGGCTGTTCTTC. This translates into CASSLGGWLFF.